This T cell receptor beta chain comes out of a study of cytomegalovirus exposure and HLA in healthy donors. Whole-study results and caveats: Generally TCR sequences proved uncommon, though certain public TCRs appeared in numerous donors. Subsequent analysis showed first-cohort TCR clusters tending to co-occur in some 120 validation repertoires.

Profiled with immunoSEQ multiplex PCR; TCRdb holds only in-frame clones, not every one. The table has 250,000 to 300,000 clones, 90% seen once; the top ten hold under 0.45%. Trimming shortened V by 6 bases and J by 0 bases, and 12 bases separated the two germline ends. The CDR3 contains 15 residues. Germline CDR1 is MDHEN and CDR2 is SYDVKM. Concerning this clone itself: Its antigen remains unidentified.

This receptor was taken from a woman between 18 and 29 years old in good health and CMV-seronegative. Source material: PBMCs. The rearrangement joins TRBV28 to TRBJ1-5; D call uncertain. CDR3 protein: CASRFRQYSNQPQHF. The CDR3 nucleotides are TGTGCCAGCAGGTTCAGGCAGTATAGCAATCAGCCCCAGCATTTT. Variable domain in full (rest from reference TRBV28 and TRBJ1-5): DVKVTQSSRYLVKRTGEKVFLECVQDMDHENMFWYRQDPGLGLRLIYFSYDVKMKEKGDIPEGYSVSREKKERFSLILESASTNQTSMYLCASRFRQYSNQPQHFGDGTRLSIL.